The 30 T cell receptor beta chains below were found in one sample sequenced in a study of response to subunit inactivated influenza vaccine. In TCRdb, the RT-PCR reads were re-called with MiXCR into one record per CDR3 protein. This table holds around 470,000 distinct CDR3 sequences, approximately 7.8% found once. The material sequenced was PBMCs from blood, taken 23 to 25 months after vaccination. The receptors originated from a man between 50 and 75 years old who received an inactivated influenza vaccine.

This clonotype has a count of ten or more. The gene calls are TRBV5-1 and TRBJ2-1, with 13 positions matching TRBD2. Germline V gives CDR1 SGHRS, CDR2 YFSETQ. V lost 4 bases, J lost 10 bases, and 8 bases stayed unmatched. This CDR3 has 15 amino acids. CDR3 region: CASSSGLAGVYEQFF. The CDR3 bases are TGCGCCAGCAGCAGCGGACTAGCGGGAGTGTACGAGCAGTTCTTC. Full variable domain (rest looked up from reference TRBV5-1 and TRBJ2-1): KAGVTQTPRYLIKTRGQQVTLSCSPISGHRSVSWYQQTPGQGLQFLFEYFSETQRNKGNFPGRFSGRQFSNSRSEMNVSTLELGDSALYLCASSSGLAGVYEQFFGPGTRLTVL.

J is TRBJ1-5 and V is TRBV6-2 or TRBV6-3, with D unresolved. Germline assignment: CDR1 MNHEY and CDR2 SVGEGT. The CDR3 length is 14 residues. The V end lost 6 bases, the J end lost 5 bases, and 14 bases lay between the germline ends. The CDR3 bases are TGTGCCAGCAGACCTTCAGTTAGGGATCAGCCCCAGCATTTT. Protein sequence: CASRPSVRDQPQHF.

This chain uses TRBV6-2 or TRBV6-3 with TRBJ1-2, with D uncertain. Germline lookup yields CDR1 MNHEY and CDR2 SVGEGT. CDR3 length: 16 residues. V lost 6 bases and J 1 base, leaving 18 bases between the germline ends. CDR3 nucleotides: TGTGCCAGCAGCCCGGGCCCTCCACATCTTAACTATGGCTACACCTTC. Translated, it gives CASSPGPPHLNYGYTF.

This clonotype occurred a few times. This chain uses TRBV14 with TRBJ1-5; maybe TRBD1 (6 bases). Trimming shortened V by 1 base and J by 3 bases, and 19 bases separated the two germline ends. This CDR3 is built from 18 residues. Germline CDR1 reads SGHDN; CDR2 reads FVKESK. This chain's CDR3 is CASSQVFEGTIYNQPQHF. CDR3 coding DNA: TGTGCCAGCAGCCAAGTTTTTGAGGGGACAATATACAATCAGCCCCAGCATTTT.

This clonotype was picked up many times. The chain is built from TRBV9 and TRBJ2-7, with 9 bases identical to TRBD2. The CDR3 loop spans 16 amino acids. From germline, CDR1 is SGDLS and CDR2 YYNGEE. Unmatched junction bases numbered 5, after V lost 0 bases and J lost 1 base. The CDR3 region is CASSVGPSGNSYEQYF. DNA for the CDR3: TGTGCCAGCAGCGTAGGTCCTAGCGGGAATTCCTACGAGCAGTACTTC.

This clonotype has a handful of counts. J is TRBJ2-7 and V is TRBV5-1; weak D call: TRBD1 (6 bases). This CDR3 region has 15 residues. The V and J ends lost 0 bases and 3 bases respectively, with 13 bases between them. CDR1 and CDR2 (germline): SGHRS, YFSETQ. The CDR3 region is CASSLGHRALYEQYF. For the CDR3, the DNA is TGCGCCAGCAGCTTGGGGCACAGGGCCCTCTACGAGCAGTACTTC.

This clonotype turned up a few times. This chain connects TRBV6-2 or TRBV6-3 to TRBJ1-5; 7 bases are shared with TRBD1. V was pared by 8 bases and J by 4 bases, with 5 bases of the junction left unmatched. CDR1 is MNHEY, CDR2 SVGEGT, per germline. The CDR3 totals 13 residues. In DNA form, the CDR3 reads TGTGCCAGCCAGGGGGTCCGGAATCAGCCCCAGCATTTT. It specifies CASQGVRNQPQHF.

This clonotype has only a few counts. The gene calls are TRBV19 and TRBJ2-3; 10 bases fit TRBD2. The CDR3 has 17 residues. The ends lost 5 bases at V and 4 bases at J; junction bases unmatched: 12. Germline CDR1 and CDR2: LNHDA and SQIVND (reference sequence). CDR3 DNA sequence: TGTGCCAGTAGTTGGAGGCCTAGCGGGGGCCCGGCAGATACGCAGTATTTT. It yields the protein CASSWRPSGGPADTQYF. The full variable domain, its missing parts supplied by reference TRBV19 and TRBJ2-3, is DGGITQSPKYLFRKEGQNVTLSCEQNLNHDAMYWYRQDPGQGLRLIYYSQIVNDFQKGDIAEGYSVSREKKESFPLTVTSAQKNPTAFYLCASSWRPSGGPADTQYFGPGTRLTVL.

This chain uses TRBV4-3 with TRBJ2-7; D may be TRBD2 (6 bases). Per germline, CDR1 LGHNA and CDR2 YSLEER. V lost 0 bases, J lost 1 base, and 16 bases lay in between. The CDR3 runs to 17 residues. DNA of the CDR3: TGCGCCAGCAGCCAAGATTTCCGGACTATCTCATCCTACGAGCAGTACTTC. This gives the protein CASSQDFRTISSYEQYF.

This chain connects TRBV4-3 to TRBJ2-2; D gene ambiguous. V was shortened by 0 bases and J by 7 bases, with 12 bases between the two germline ends. CDR3 size: 15 residues. CDR1 and CDR2 (germline): LGHNA, YSLEER. CDR3 residues: CASSQESGPGGELFF. DNA for the CDR3: TGCGCCAGCAGCCAAGAGTCCGGGCCTGGCGGGGAGCTGTTTTTT.

This clonotype was counted a few times. This chain links TRBV2 with TRBJ2-2, with a possible D match to TRBD1 (5 bases). The CDR3 covers 14 residues. The germline V gene encodes CDR1 SNHLY and CDR2 FYNNEI. The V gene lost 2 bases and the J gene lost 8 bases, with 12 bases spanning the gap. The CDR3 DNA follows: TGTGCCAGCAGTGAACTAATAGGGGTAGGGGAGCTGTTTTTT. This encodes CASSELIGVGELFF. Looking up the rest from reference TRBV2 and TRBJ2-2 gives the full variable domain: EPEVTQTPSHQVTQMGQEVILRCVPISNHLYFYWYRQILGQKVEFLVSFYNNEISEKSEIFDDQFSVERPDGSNFTLKIRSTKLEDSAMYFCASSELIGVGELFFGEGSRLTVL.

This clonotype was observed at least ten times. The chain employs TRBV29-1 and TRBJ2-5; no clear D gene. The length of the CDR3 is 12 residues. The V gene lost 4 bases and the J gene lost 2 bases, with 8 bases spanning the gap. Germline assignment: CDR1 SQVTM and CDR2 ANQGSEA. The CDR3 nucleotides read TGCAGCGTTGCAGGCGCTCAAGAGACCCAGTACTTC. Amino acid sequence: CSVAGAQETQYF.

This chain connects TRBV20-1 to TRBJ2-1; perhaps TRBD2 as D (5 bases). Trimming stripped 0 bases from V and 2 bases from J, with 17 bases between. Germline CDR1 is DFQATT and CDR2 is SNEGSKA (reference sequence). The CDR3 is 17 amino acids. This chain's CDR3 is CSARDSFSSTAYNEQFF. The DNA of the CDR3 is TGCAGTGCTAGAGATTCGTTCTCTAGCACGGCCTACAATGAGCAGTTCTTC.

The chain carries TRBV19 and TRBJ2-3; D might be TRBD1 (5 bases). V was clipped by 8 bases and J by 1 base, with 16 bases between them. The CDR3 has 15 amino acids. Germline CDR1 LNHDA, CDR2 SQIVND (reference sequence). In nucleotides, the CDR3 is TGTGCCAGTGCCGACAGACCTGTAGGCACAGATACGCAGTATTTT. Protein product: CASADRPVGTDTQYF.

This clonotype occurred a few times. This chain uses TRBV20-1 with TRBJ2-1, with 12 positions matching TRBD2. With 0 bases clipped from V and 3 bases from J, the junction kept 3 bases outside the gene matches. The length of the CDR3 is 16 residues. Per the germline V gene, CDR1 is DFQATT and CDR2 is SNEGSKA (reference sequence). The CDR3 spells CSARDLAGGVYNEQFF. The CDR3 DNA is TGCAGTGCTAGAGATCTAGCGGGGGGGGTCTACAATGAGCAGTTCTTC.

This clonotype was counted a few times. The chain carries TRBV12-3 or TRBV12-4 and TRBJ2-1; TRBD2 agrees at 12 bases. J was trimmed by 8 bases and V by 2 bases; bases with no gene match: 7. The CDR3 is 16 residues long. CDR3 bases: TGTGCCAGCAGTTTATCCGCTAGCGGGGGGGCCTATGAGCAGTTCTTC. Protein: CASSLSASGGAYEQFF.

This clonotype was counted many times. This sequence joins TRBV6-5 and TRBJ1-5, with 8 positions matching TRBD1. This CDR3 has 14 amino acids. Germline V gene lookup returns CDR1 MNHEY and CDR2 SVGAGI. V was pared by 5 bases and J by 4 bases, with 4 bases of the junction left unmatched. In DNA, the CDR3 is TGTGCCAGCAGTACACGACAGGGGAATCAGCCCCAGCATTTT. Translated, it gives CASSTRQGNQPQHF.

The genes are TRBV4-1 and TRBJ2-2, with D perhaps matching TRBD2 (6 bases). V was pared by 0 bases and J by 4 bases, with 12 bases between. The CDR3 runs to 16 residues. The germline gives CDR1 MGHRA, CDR2 YSYEKL. CDR3 nucleotides: TGCGCCAGCAGCCAAGAAGGCGGGGATTTCACCGGGGAGCTGTTTTTT. This sequence encodes CASSQEGGDFTGELFF.

This clonotype was seen a few times. The V and J genes are TRBV9 and TRBJ2-1, with 8 nucleotides matching TRBD1. The CDR3 is 14 amino acids. The V gene's germline CDR1 is SGDLS and CDR2 YYNGEE. Trimming at V came to 2 bases and at J to 10 bases, leaving 8 bases not matched to a gene. The CDR3 DNA reads as TGTGCCAGCAGCGTGACAGGGGAGAGGTTCGAGCAGTTCTTC. This codes for CASSVTGERFEQFF.

This clonotype has ten or more counts. The chain has TRBV12-3 or TRBV12-4 and TRBJ2-1, with D possibly TRBD2 on 7 matching bases. V was shortened by 1 base and J by 7 bases, with 17 bases between the two germline ends. The CDR3 loop spans 16 amino acids. The CDR3, as DNA: TGTGCCAGCAGTTTAGGAGGGCAGGGGACTAAGAATGAGCAGTTCTTC. It yields the protein CASSLGGQGTKNEQFF.

This clonotype was seen only a few times. The chain has TRBV10-3 and TRBJ2-1; 8 positions agree with TRBD2. V was pared by 5 bases and J by 0 bases, with 6 bases of the junction left unmatched. Germline V gene sequence: CDR1 ENHRY, CDR2 SYGVKD. This CDR3 is 16 amino acids long. As DNA, the CDR3 is TGTGCCATCAGTAGGGGCACTAGCGGCTCCTACAATGAGCAGTTCTTC. Protein: CAISRGTSGSYNEQFF.

There are a few counts of this clonotype. One end of the junction is discordant with germline, which a read error may explain. V gene TRBV6-5 combines with J gene TRBJ1-5; D is ambiguous. The CDR3 length is 16 residues. The V gene's germline CDR1 is MNHEY and CDR2 SVGAGI. In nucleotides, the CDR3 is TGTGCCAGCAGTCACTCAAGACATGTCGGCAATCAGCCCCAGCATTTT. It specifies CASSHSRHVGNQPQHF.

The chain joins TRBV5-4 to TRBJ2-2, with 7 bases that match TRBD2. The CDR3 loop spans 17 amino acids. Germline CDR1 reads SGHNT; CDR2 reads YYREEE (reference sequence). After removal of 0 bases from V and 5 bases from J, the junction contained 10 bases not matched to a gene. Here the CDR3 reads CASSLAGASGGTGELFF. The CDR3 DNA sequence: TGTGCCAGCAGCTTGGCCGGGGCTAGCGGCGGTACCGGGGAGCTGTTTTTT.

The rearrangement links TRBV29-1 to TRBJ2-5; TRBD2 matches at 8 bases. Losses at the gene ends were 5 bases for V and 3 bases for J; bases not matched to a gene: 8. The CDR3 is 14 residues long. CDR1 and CDR2 from the germline V gene are SQVTM and ANQGSEA. CDR3 sequence: CSVKAGGEKETQYF. The CDR3 bases are TGCAGCGTTAAGGCGGGAGGAGAAAAAGAGACCCAGTACTTC.

This clonotype was observed a handful of times. This chain joins TRBV6-1 and TRBJ2-1; weak D call: TRBD2 (6 bases). The length of the CDR3 is 13 residues. The V and J ends lost 6 bases and 8 bases respectively, with 14 bases between them. Germline V gives CDR1 MNHNS, CDR2 SASEGT. The CDR3 coding sequence is TGTGCCAGCAGGGCGAGTAGCGGATATGAGCAGTTCTTC. As protein: CASRASSGYEQFF.

The table lists this clonotype with a few counts. The chain carries TRBV20-1 and TRBJ2-7; the D gene is possibly TRBD1 (6 bases). V lost 6 bases to trimming and J lost 0 bases, with 15 bases between them. Germline loops: CDR1 DFQATT, CDR2 SNEGSKA (reference sequence). The CDR3 contains 14 residues. CDR3 sequence: CSAESTGNSYEQYF. The CDR3 DNA sequence: TGCAGTGCGGAGTCGACAGGAAACTCCTACGAGCAGTACTTC.

This clonotype has a handful of counts. This chain links TRBV7-2 with TRBJ2-5; 9 bases agree with TRBD2. CDR1 is SGHTA, CDR2 FQGNSA, per germline. J gave up 2 bases and V 5 bases, and 6 bases lay outside the gene matches. The CDR3 contains 15 residues. CDR3 in amino acids: CASSQTSGRQETQYF. The CDR3 DNA sequence: TGTGCCAGCAGCCAGACTAGCGGTCGACAAGAGACCCAGTACTTC.

There are many counts of this clonotype. This sequence joins TRBV27 and TRBJ2-7, with D hard to call. V lost 0 bases, J lost 4 bases, and 13 bases lay in between. This CDR3 has 15 residues. Germline values: CDR1 MNHEY, CDR2 SMNVEV (reference sequence). In DNA, the CDR3 is TGTGCCAGCAGTTTATCTCCACCGCGGAAATACGAGCAGTACTTC. Its translation: CASSLSPPRKYEQYF.

In this sample, this clonotype turned up a few times. The V and J genes are TRBV24-1 and TRBJ1-1, with D possibly matching TRBD1 (6 bases). Germline values: CDR1 KGHDR, CDR2 SFDVKD. There are 13 residues in the CDR3. Trimming shortened V by 6 bases and J by 6 bases, and 13 bases separated the two germline ends. Here the CDR3 DNA reads TGTGCCACCAGTAAGGGGGGGGACGCTGAAGCTTTCTTT. It yields the protein CATSKGGDAEAFF.

Ten or more counts support this clonotype. The rearrangement joins TRBV18 to TRBJ2-1, with 11 bases aligning to TRBD2. This CDR3 is 17 amino acids long. Germline trimming cut 5 bases from V and 3 bases from J; bases unmatched to any gene: 9. Germline values: CDR1 KGHSH, CDR2 LQKENI. The CDR3 coding sequence is TGTGCCAGCTCATCACTGACTAGCGGGGACCGCTACAATGAGCAGTTCTTC. This encodes CASSSLTSGDRYNEQFF.